The 9 T cell receptor beta chains below all came from one sample that was sequenced in a study of shared T cell receptors in the human thymus. TCRdb's copy holds only in-frame clones and misses some; the assay was immunoSEQ multiplex PCR. The sample carries hundreds of thousands of clones, 88% recorded once. These data were likewise used in another study, on human thymus T cells.

Sample: thymocytes. Receptors were obtained from a boy less than two years old with a congenital heart defect.

V is TRBV7-2 and J is TRBJ2-3, with D tentatively TRBD1 (5 bases). Germline CDR1 and CDR2: SGHTA and FQGNSA. Trimming stripped 2 bases from V and 4 bases from J, with 10 bases between. This CDR3 spans 14 amino acids. CDR3 loop: CASSLLRVPDTQYF. The CDR3 region has the DNA TGTGCCAGCAGCTTACTCAGGGTGCCAGATACGCAGTATTTT.

V is TRBV6-1 and J is TRBJ2-3; 16 bases align to TRBD2. The germline V gene encodes CDR1 MNHNS and CDR2 SASEGT. The CDR3 loop spans 19 amino acids. The trim removed 6 bases at V and 5 bases at J, leaving 14 bases unmatched. The CDR3 reads CASREITGTSGRAVDTQYF. The CDR3 DNA sequence: TGTGCCAGCAGGGAAATTACCGGGACTAGCGGGAGGGCCGTAGATACGCAGTATTTT.

Worth noting for this clone: Other DNA variants within this sample encode the same CDR3. This chain uses TRBV4-1 with TRBJ2-7; 9 bases are a match to TRBD2. The ends lost 0 bases at V and 2 bases at J; junction bases unmatched: 5. The CDR3 length is 16 residues. CDR1 and CDR2 (germline): MGHRA, YSYEKL. CDR3 in DNA: TGCGCCAGCAGCCAAGATAAGCTAGCGGGACCCTACGAGCAGTACTTC. Amino acid sequence: CASSQDKLAGPYEQYF.

The gene calls are TRBV30 and TRBJ1-2, with D unresolved. CDR1 and CDR2 from the germline V gene are GTSNPN and SVGIG (reference sequence). The V and J ends lost 3 bases and 6 bases respectively, with 8 bases between them. The CDR3 has 11 amino acids. As DNA, the CDR3 is TGTGCCTGGAGCCAATTTCATGGCTACACCTTC. This codes for CAWSQFHGYTF.

The chain couples TRBV28 to TRBJ1-2; weak D call: TRBD1 (6 bases). The CDR3 is made up of 16 amino acids. V lost 6 bases and J lost 4, with 21 bases in between. Germline V gives CDR1 MDHEN, CDR2 SYDVKM. The CDR3 coding sequence is TGTGCCAGCAGCTTGATCCCCCGGTGCAGGGGCTATGGCTACACCTTC. Residues: CASSLIPRCRGYGYTF.

This clone appeared once. The chain uses TRBV5-4 and TRBJ2-7, with 10 bases fitting TRBD1. Germline trimming cut 4 bases from V and 3 bases from J; bases unmatched to any gene: 10. In germline, CDR1 is SGHNT, CDR2 YYREEE (reference sequence). The CDR3 contains 16 residues. CDR3: CASSPRGQGPLYEQYF. The DNA of the CDR3 is TGTGCCAGCAGCCCCCGGGGACAGGGGCCCCTCTACGAGCAGTACTTC.

Comment on this clone: Germline and junction disagree at one end, which may indicate a read error. The J gene is TRBJ2-5, the V gene TRBV11-2, with a tentative D call TRBD2 (5 bases). Germline V gene data show CDR1 as SGHAT and CDR2 as FQNNGV. The CDR3 totals 14 residues. The CDR3 sequence is CASSLGLAPIVPNF. The CDR3 DNA reads as TGTGCCAGCAGCTTAGGGCTAGCTCCAATCGTCCCAAACTTC.

This rearrangement joins TRBV9 to TRBJ2-1; maybe TRBD2 (7 bases). V dropped 3 bases and J dropped 6 bases, with 13 bases sitting between them. Germline assignment: CDR1 SGDLS and CDR2 YYNGEE. The CDR3 runs to 14 residues. The CDR3 spells CASSGEGGINEQFF. CDR3 DNA: TGTGCCAGCAGCGGGGAGGGGGGCATCAATGAGCAGTTCTTC.

J is TRBJ2-1 and V is TRBV5-4, with D maybe TRBD2 (6 bases). The CDR3 is 15 amino acids. V was clipped by 0 bases and J by 1 base, with 8 bases between them. Germline lookup yields CDR1 SGHNT and CDR2 YYREEE (reference sequence). The CDR3 bases are TGTGCCAGCAGCTTGGTACGGGGGTCCTACAATGAGCAGTTCTTC. The encoded protein is CASSLVRGSYNEQFF.